This T cell receptor (beta chain) was captured in a study of immune reconstitution after stem cell transplant in scleroderma (dated by TCRdb to 2016 to 2017). In its sample, this clonotype was seen a few times. The antigen it recognizes is unknown. It has no much larger one-base neighbor in the sample; base qualities were not kept. The library was generated by RT-PCR. The data were produced on an Illumina MiSeq. The public sequencing data were trimmed at Q25 with fastp and processed into clonotypes with MiXCR by TCRdb, which kept only in-frame beta chains. A single entry per CDR3 protein holds the most common genes and DNA from its merged rows. Recorded for this sample are approximately 5,000 distinct CDR3 sequences; less than 9.5% of them occurred a single time. In total, the top ten clones hold less than 5.5% of the sample. The TCR originated in a male donor with systemic sclerosis. This specimen was taken before or after autologous hematopoietic stem cell transplantation (not recorded which).

The CDR3 corresponds to CASSHQDGAYNEQFF. The nucleotide sequence is given as TGCGCCAGCAGCCACCAGGACGGTGCGTACAATGAGCAGTTCTTC. The rearrangement combines TRBV4-3 with TRBJ2-1, with the D gene too uncertain to name. CDR1 LGHNA and CDR2 YSLEER are derived from the germline V gene. Trimming takes 3 bases from V and 4 bases from J, and the germline ends sit 13 bases apart. Counted from cysteine to phenylalanine, this CDR3 has 15 amino acids. Left in the record is the CDR3 DNA by itself, 45 bases read in frame from the first base.